A selection of T cell receptor beta chains follows, all from one sample in a study of human T cells and chemical hapten exposure. TCRdb redid the calling of the RACE reads with MiXCR, one entry per CDR3 protein. Of about 360,000 distinct CDR3 sequences listed, roughly 4.8% were seen once; the top ten hold about 2.1%. This sample comprised whole blood, obtained in connection with sensitization to the hapten diphenylcyclopropenone (DPC). The origin of the receptors is a woman in her fifties or sixties with alopecia areata. Some clones in this sample may be carry-over from other donors' samples. Both conserved end residues are part of each CDR3. A D gene is named only where the DNA matches it firmly. Size tells how often a clone was seen (once, few, many) or the class of an expanded clone, and some rows leave it out.

d_call: -
clone_size: -
j_call: TRBJ2-1
v_call: TRBV5-1
cdr3_aa: CASSLGQAVNEQFF
cdr3_nt: TGCGCCAGCAGCTTGGGACAGGCTGTTAATGAGCAGTTCTTC

d_call: -
clone_size: many
j_call: TRBJ1-2
v_call: TRBV6-1
cdr3_aa: CASSEASDPLAGAGYTF
cdr3_nt: TGTGCCAGCAGTGAAGCGTCGGACCCTCTCGCGGGGGCTGGCTACACCTTC

d_call: TRBD1
clone_size: few
j_call: TRBJ1-4
v_call: TRBV27
cdr3_aa: CASTARDRVATNEKLFF
cdr3_nt: TGTGCCAGCACCGCCCGGGACAGGGTTGCAACTAATGAAAAACTGTTTTTT

d_call: TRBD1
clone_size: many
j_call: TRBJ1-5
v_call: TRBV20-1
cdr3_aa: CSASRTGYQPQHF
cdr3_nt: TGCAGTGCTAGCCGGACAGGGTATCAGCCCCAGCATTTT

d_call: -
clone_size: many
j_call: TRBJ1-2
v_call: TRBV9
cdr3_aa: CASSVQGSEYDGYTF
cdr3_nt: TGTGCCAGCAGCGTACAGGGAAGTGAGTACGATGGCTACACCTTC

d_call: TRBD1
clone_size: many
j_call: TRBJ2-7
v_call: TRBV25-1
cdr3_aa: CASSDRDRGPEQYF
cdr3_nt: TGTGCCAGCAGTGATCGAGACAGGGGGCCCGAGCAGTACTTC

d_call: -
clone_size: many
j_call: TRBJ2-5
v_call: TRBV12-3/TRBV12-4
cdr3_aa: CASSLLPGGDRSQTQYF
cdr3_nt: TGTGCCAGCAGTTTACTTCCTGGGGGCGATCGATCTCAAACCCAGTACTTC

d_call: -
clone_size: few
j_call: TRBJ2-7
v_call: TRBV5-1
cdr3_aa: CASSLGGTAKSYEQYF
cdr3_nt: TGCGCCAGCAGCTTGGGCGGGACAGCAAAATCCTACGAGCAGTACTTC

d_call: -
clone_size: -
j_call: TRBJ2-5
v_call: TRBV20-1
cdr3_aa: CSAPRTGQETQYF
cdr3_nt: TGCAGTGCCCCGAGAACCGGGCAAGAGACCCAGTACTTC

d_call: TRBD1
clone_size: many
j_call: TRBJ1-1
v_call: TRBV10-1
cdr3_aa: CASSPRGLRNTEAFF
cdr3_nt: TGCGCCAGCAGTCCCAGGGGGCTACGGAACACTGAAGCTTTCTTT

d_call: -
clone_size: -
j_call: TRBJ1-6
v_call: TRBV27
cdr3_aa: CASTEGSSYNSPLHF
cdr3_nt: TGTGCCAGCACCGAGGGGAGCTCCTATAATTCACCCCTCCACTTT

d_call: -
clone_size: few
j_call: TRBJ2-7
v_call: TRBV5-1
cdr3_aa: CASSLERLNYEQYF
cdr3_nt: TGCGCCAGCAGCTTGGAGCGGCTGAACTACGAGCAGTACTTC

d_call: -
clone_size: many
j_call: TRBJ2-5
v_call: TRBV5-1
cdr3_aa: CASSLTRPWEETQYF
cdr3_nt: TGCGCCAGCAGCTTGACCCGACCCTGGGAAGAGACCCAGTACTTC

d_call: -
clone_size: many
j_call: TRBJ2-1
v_call: TRBV5-1
cdr3_aa: CASSLVGFTYNEQFF
cdr3_nt: TGCGCCAGCAGCTTGGTCGGGTTTACCTACAATGAGCAGTTCTTC

d_call: -
clone_size: few
j_call: TRBJ2-3
v_call: TRBV4-1
cdr3_aa: CASSPQGPSGRGLTDTQYF
cdr3_nt: TGCGCCAGCAGCCCACAGGGGCCTTCGGGGCGGGGCCTCACAGATACGCAGTATTTT

d_call: TRBD1
clone_size: many
j_call: TRBJ1-6
v_call: TRBV5-1
cdr3_aa: CASSPARTGENSPLHF
cdr3_nt: TGCGCCAGCAGCCCGGCGCGGACAGGGGAGAATTCACCCCTCCACTTT

d_call: TRBD1
clone_size: few
j_call: TRBJ2-3
v_call: TRBV5-1
cdr3_aa: CASSASGGYTDTQYF
cdr3_nt: TGCGCCAGCAGCGCATCAGGGGGCTACACAGATACGCAGTATTTT

d_call: -
clone_size: many
j_call: TRBJ1-3
v_call: TRBV10-3
cdr3_aa: CAISSYREIGNTIYF
cdr3_nt: TGTGCCATCAGTTCCTACAGGGAGATCGGAAACACCATATATTTT

d_call: -
clone_size: -
j_call: TRBJ2-7
v_call: TRBV30
cdr3_aa: CAWSVIGGSNTEQYF
cdr3_nt: TGTGCCTGGAGTGTAATAGGGGGGTCTAACACCGAGCAGTACTTC

d_call: -
clone_size: few
j_call: TRBJ1-1
v_call: TRBV7-2
cdr3_aa: CASSFPKGRAMNTEAFF
cdr3_nt: TGTGCCAGCAGCTTTCCTAAGGGCAGGGCTATGAACACTGAAGCTTTCTTT

d_call: -
clone_size: many
j_call: TRBJ1-6
v_call: TRBV3-1
cdr3_aa: CASSQGGPLHF
cdr3_nt: TGTGCCAGCAGCCAGGGCGGTCCCCTCCACTTT

d_call: TRBD2
clone_size: -
j_call: TRBJ2-1
v_call: TRBV3-1
cdr3_aa: CASSPLAGGSYNEQFF
cdr3_nt: TGTGCCAGCAGCCCACTAGCGGGGGGGAGCTACAATGAGCAGTTCTTC

d_call: TRBD1
clone_size: few
j_call: TRBJ2-1
v_call: TRBV10-3
cdr3_aa: CAAGQGGDEQFF
cdr3_nt: TGTGCCGCGGGACAGGGAGGGGATGAGCAGTTCTTC

d_call: TRBD1
clone_size: many
j_call: TRBJ2-6
v_call: TRBV28
cdr3_aa: CASSLVPGQGTGANVLTF
cdr3_nt: TGTGCCAGCAGTTTAGTCCCGGGACAGGGGACCGGGGCCAACGTCCTGACTTTC